This TCR beta chain emerged from a study of neurological immune-mediated disorders. Findings and limits, study-wide: Multiple sclerosis patients had less TCR clonal expansion than even healthy controls, unlike HTLV-1-associated myelopathy. Among expanded clones, no CDR3 amino acid sequences were shared across subjects, a pattern suggesting private repertoires in all groups.

After removal of 6 bases from V and 4 bases from J, the junction contained 4 bases not matched to a gene. This CDR3 contains 15 residues. TCRdb reanalysed the 5' RACE reads using MiXCR and keeps one entry per CDR3 protein. The profile shows roughly 21,000 distinct CDR3 sequences, over 12% of them singletons. The table lists this clonotype with many counts. Its antigen is undetermined. The rearrangement joins TRBV12-3 or TRBV12-4 to TRBJ2-3, with 13 bases matching TRBD2. Input material: PBMCs. This receptor was taken from a female donor with HTLV-1-associated myelopathy (HAM/TSP). CDR3 nucleotides: TGTGCCAGCAGACTAGCGGGAGGGCCCCCAGATACGCAGTATTTT. As protein: CASRLAGGPPDTQYF.